These 3 T cell receptor beta chains were all obtained from the same sample, sequenced in a study of blood T cells in healthy people across ages. Through a sample-barcoded 5' primer and a J-beta primer mix, a second PCR was run for roughly 6 to 12 cycles. TCRdb used MiXCR to reprocess the 5' RACE reads, holding one entry per CDR3 protein. The sample contains over 500,000 distinct CDR3 sequences, roughly a quarter of which appear only once. This sample was shared with a second study, whose subject was T cells of mothers and their children.

The sequencing input was blood. All receptors derive from a boy under 10 years old in good health.

This clonotype was observed many times. This chain connects TRBV4-3 to TRBJ2-7, with TRBD1 as a possible D gene (5 bases). V dropped 3 bases and J dropped 5 bases, with 11 bases sitting between them. Germline V gene sequence: CDR1 LGHNA, CDR2 YSLEER. The CDR3 loop spans 13 amino acids. CDR3 loop: CASSHQLTDEQYF. The CDR3 DNA sequence: TGCGCCAGCAGCCATCAATTGACAGACGAGCAGTACTTC.

The J gene is TRBJ2-5, the V gene TRBV10-3; D is unresolved. Gene TRBJ2-7 matches the end of the DNA better, so the J call may be wrong. The germline CDR1 and CDR2 sequences are ENHRY and SYGVKD. The CDR3 is 11 residues long. This CDR3 is CAIMVGYEQYF. The DNA of the CDR3 is TGTGCCATCATGGTCGGCTACGAGCAGTACTTC.

This clonotype has just a few counts. The J gene is TRBJ1-5, the V gene TRBV5-6, with 7 bases identical to TRBD1. The CDR3 has 14 amino acids. Germline V gene data show CDR1 as SGHDT and CDR2 as YYEEEE. V trimming: 5 bases; J trimming: 5 bases; junction bases outside the gene matches: 7. Here the CDR3 DNA reads TGTGCCAGCAGTTCCAGGACAGGCCATCAGCCCCAGCATTTT. Its translation: CASSSRTGHQPQHF.